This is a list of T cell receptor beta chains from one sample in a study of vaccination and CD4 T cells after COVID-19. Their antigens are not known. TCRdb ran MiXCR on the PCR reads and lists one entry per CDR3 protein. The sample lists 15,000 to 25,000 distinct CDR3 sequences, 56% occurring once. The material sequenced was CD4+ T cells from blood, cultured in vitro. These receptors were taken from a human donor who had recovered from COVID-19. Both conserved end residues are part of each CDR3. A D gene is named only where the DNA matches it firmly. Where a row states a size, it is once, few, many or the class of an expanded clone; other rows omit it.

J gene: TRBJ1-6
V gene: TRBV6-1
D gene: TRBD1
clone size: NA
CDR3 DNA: TGTGCCAGTTCAGGGGGTAGGATGGCACCCCTCCACTTT
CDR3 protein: CASSGGRMAPLHF

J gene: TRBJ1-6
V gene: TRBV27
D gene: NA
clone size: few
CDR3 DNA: TGTGCCAGCAGTACCGATCCGGGGTTCGGAGGTTCACCCCTCCACTTT
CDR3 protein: CASSTDPGFGGSPLHF

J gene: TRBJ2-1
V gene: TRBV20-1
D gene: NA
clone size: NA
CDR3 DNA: TGCAGTGCCCAGGATTTATCCCGGGGTTTTAGGAGGGAGCAGTTCTTC
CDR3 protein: CSAQDLSRGFRREQFF

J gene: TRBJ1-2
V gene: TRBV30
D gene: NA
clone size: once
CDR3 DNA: TGTGCCTGGAACGCAGGGAGAGGAGACTATGGCTACACCTTC
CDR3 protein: CAWNAGRGDYGYTF

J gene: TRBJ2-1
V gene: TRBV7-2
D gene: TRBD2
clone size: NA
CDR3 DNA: TGTGCCAGCAGCCGCACCGGGACTAGCGGTTTCAATGAGCAGTTCTTC
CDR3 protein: CASSRTGTSGFNEQFF

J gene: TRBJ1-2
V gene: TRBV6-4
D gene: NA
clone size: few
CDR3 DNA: TGTGCCAGCAGCCGGGCGGAGGGGATTGGTGGCTACACCTTC
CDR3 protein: CASSRAEGIGGYTF

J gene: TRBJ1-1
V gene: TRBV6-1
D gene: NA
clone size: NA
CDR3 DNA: TGTGCCACCACTAGGGGTAGGGACACTGAAGCTTTCTTT
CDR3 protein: CATTRGRDTEAFF

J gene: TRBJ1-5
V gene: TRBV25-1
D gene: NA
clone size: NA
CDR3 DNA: TGTGCCAGCAAATCCCCTCGAGGGTACAATCAGCCCCAGCATTTT
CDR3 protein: CASKSPRGYNQPQHF

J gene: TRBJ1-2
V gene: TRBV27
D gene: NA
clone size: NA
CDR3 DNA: TGTGCCAGCAGTTTATCCCCTCTGACGGGTGGGTATGGCTACACCTTC
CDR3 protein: CASSLSPLTGGYGYTF

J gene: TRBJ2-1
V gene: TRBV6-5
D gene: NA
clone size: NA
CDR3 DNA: TGTGCCAGCAGTTACGAGAAAGGGGTAGGAGATGAGCAGTTCTTC
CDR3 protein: CASSYEKGVGDEQFF

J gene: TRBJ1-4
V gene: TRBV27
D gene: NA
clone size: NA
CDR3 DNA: TGTGCCAGCAGTGACAAAGAAAAACTGTTTTTT
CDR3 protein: CASSDKEKLFF

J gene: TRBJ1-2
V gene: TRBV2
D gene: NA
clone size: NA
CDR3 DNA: TGTGCCAGCAGTGAGGGACACAGCTCCGTCTATGGCTACACCTTC
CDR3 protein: CASSEGHSSVYGYTF

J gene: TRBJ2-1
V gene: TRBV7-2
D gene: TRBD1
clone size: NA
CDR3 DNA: TGTGCCAGCAGCGATGGACAGGGAGATGTGGTCCGGGACTTC
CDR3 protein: CASSDGQGDVVRDF

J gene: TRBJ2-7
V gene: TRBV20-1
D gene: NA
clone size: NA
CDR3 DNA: TGCAGTGCAACCCCGGGGGACACCTCCTACGAGCAGTACTTC
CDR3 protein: CSATPGDTSYEQYF